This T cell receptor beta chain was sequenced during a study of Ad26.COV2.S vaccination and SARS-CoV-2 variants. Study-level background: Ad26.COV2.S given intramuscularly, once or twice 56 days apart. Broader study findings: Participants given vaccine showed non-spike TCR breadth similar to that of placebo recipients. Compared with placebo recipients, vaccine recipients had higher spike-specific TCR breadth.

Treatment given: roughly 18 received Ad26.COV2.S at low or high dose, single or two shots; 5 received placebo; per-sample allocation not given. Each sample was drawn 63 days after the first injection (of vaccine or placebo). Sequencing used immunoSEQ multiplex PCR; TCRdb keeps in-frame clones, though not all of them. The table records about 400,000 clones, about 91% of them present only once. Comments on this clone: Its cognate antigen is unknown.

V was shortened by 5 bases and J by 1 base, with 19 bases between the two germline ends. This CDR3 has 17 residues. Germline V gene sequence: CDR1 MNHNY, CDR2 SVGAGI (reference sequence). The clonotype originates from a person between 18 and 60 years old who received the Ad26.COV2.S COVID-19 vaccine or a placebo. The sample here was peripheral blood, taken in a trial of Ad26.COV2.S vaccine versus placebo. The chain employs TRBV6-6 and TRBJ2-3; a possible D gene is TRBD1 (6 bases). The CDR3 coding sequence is TGTGCCAGCAGTCCCGTTCCACAGGGTCTCGGCACAGATACGCAGTATTTT. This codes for CASSPVPQGLGTDTQYF.